Listed here are 13 T cell receptor beta chains from one sample, sequenced in a study of T cell responses to AZD1222 COVID-19 vaccine. Repertoires were generated with immunoSEQ multiplex PCR, while TCRdb's copy carries only in-frame clones and drops some. The sample has approximately 200,000 clones, almost 95% seen once. The specimen was peripheral blood, collected on day 0 of AZD1222 vaccination. These TCRs come from an adult in good health.

The chain carries TRBV7-2 and TRBJ2-6; TRBD2 is a possible D gene (5 bases). Trimming cost V 2 bases and J 1 base, with 12 bases left between them. This CDR3 has 17 residues. Germline-derived CDR1 and CDR2 are SGHTA and FQGNSA. The CDR3 reads CASSLNPRGSGANVLTF. CDR3 bases: TGTGCCAGCAGCTTAAATCCCCGGGGTTCTGGGGCCAACGTCCTGACTTTC.

The V gene is TRBV28, the J gene TRBJ2-3; TRBD1 matches at 7 bases. Germline V gene data show CDR1 as MDHEN and CDR2 as SYDVKM. The CDR3 has 11 amino acids. J was trimmed by 7 bases and V by 8 bases; bases with no gene match: 3. Here the CDR3 DNA reads TGTGCCAGCCACAGGGGTAATACGCAGTATTTT. This gives the protein CASHRGNTQYF.

The CDR3 DNA reads as TGTGCCAGCAGCACGACAGGGTTTGTCGGGGAGCTGTTTTTT. This translates into CASSTTGFVGELFF. V gene TRBV5-6 combines with J gene TRBJ2-2; TRBD1 agrees at 7 bases. V trimming: 4 bases; J trimming: 7 bases; junction bases outside the gene matches: 7. The CDR3 runs 14 residues. Germline CDR1 SGHDT, CDR2 YYEEEE.

The chain's CDR3 is CASSLENRPRWETQYF. The CDR3 DNA sequence: TGTGCCAGCAGCTTAGAGAACAGGCCCCGATGGGAGACCCAGTACTTC. The J gene is TRBJ2-5, the V gene TRBV11-2; D perhaps matches TRBD1 (5 bases). CDR1 and CDR2 from the germline V gene are SGHAT and FQNNGV. This CDR3 has 16 residues. Trimming stripped 0 bases from V and 5 bases from J, with 16 bases between.

The count of this clone is one. The chain recombines TRBV10-3 with TRBJ1-1; no firm D call. With 6 bases removed from V and 1 base from J, the gap between germline ends came to 9 bases. Germline V gives CDR1 ENHRY, CDR2 SYGVKD. CDR3 length: 13 amino acids. The CDR3 protein is CAISPDPNTEAFF. The CDR3 DNA follows: TGTGCCATCAGCCCCGATCCGAACACTGAAGCTTTCTTT.

The V call is TRBV27, the J call TRBJ1-2; D not certain. V was cut by 0 bases and J by 4 bases, with 12 bases left in between. In germline, CDR1 is MNHEY, CDR2 SMNVEV (reference sequence). The CDR3 runs to 15 residues. The CDR3 DNA follows: TGTGCCAGCAGTTTATCTCCAGAGGTGGGCTATGGCTACACCTTC. It yields the protein CASSLSPEVGYGYTF.

The V gene is TRBV7-2, the J gene TRBJ2-5; D tentatively fits TRBD1 or TRBD2 (5 bases each). With 5 bases removed from V and 3 bases from J, the gap between germline ends came to 16 bases. Germline CDR1 reads SGHTA; CDR2 reads FQGNSA. The CDR3 runs to 15 residues. This CDR3 reads CASSLSGTSKETQYF. The CDR3 DNA reads TGTGCCAGCAGCCTATCCGGGACGAGTAAAGAGACCCAGTACTTC.

The genes are TRBV18 and TRBJ1-5, with TRBD1 identical over 7 bases. Trimming at V came to 3 bases and at J to 8 bases, leaving 7 bases not matched to a gene. CDR1 is KGHSH, CDR2 LQKENI, per germline. This CDR3 spans 14 amino acids. The CDR3 protein is CASSPRGPREPQHF. The CDR3 DNA follows: TGTGCCAGCTCACCGAGGGGGCCCCGGGAGCCCCAGCATTTT.

The chain joins TRBV4-2 to TRBJ2-2; 8 bases are shared with TRBD2. Germline V lookup: CDR1 LGHNA, CDR2 YNFKEQ. The CDR3 extends over 14 amino acids. V lost 4 bases, J lost 6 bases, and 4 bases stayed unmatched. Written as DNA, the CDR3 is TGTGCCAGCAGCCCGGACGGGGGGGCCGGGGAGCTGTTTTTT. The encoded protein is CASSPDGGAGELFF.

The V call is TRBV28, the J call TRBJ1-5; D not certain. The germline CDR1 and CDR2 sequences are MDHEN and SYDVKM. The CDR3 extends over 18 amino acids. Trimming left V 5 bases short and J 0 bases short, with 20 bases between. DNA for the CDR3: TGTGCCAGCAGTGACTATAAACGGGGAGCCCTTAGCAATCAGCCCCAGCATTTT. Translation gives CASSDYKRGALSNQPQHF.

This clone has only one observation. The rearrangement links TRBV28 to TRBJ1-1, with D uncertain. The CDR3 totals 15 residues. The germline V and J ends were trimmed by 5 bases and 0 bases, with 13 bases remaining between them. Germline lookup yields CDR1 MDHEN and CDR2 SYDVKM. CDR3 DNA: TGTGCCAGCAGTCTCCCCGCAGGTTTGAACACTGAAGCTTTCTTT. Residues: CASSLPAGLNTEAFF.

The chain has TRBV25-1 and TRBJ1-5, with 7 bases fitting TRBD1. The germline V gene encodes CDR1 MGHDK and CDR2 SYGVNS. This CDR3 has 13 residues. V was pared by 6 bases and J by 6 bases, with 5 bases of the junction left unmatched. CDR3: CASSQGEVQPQHF. The CDR3 coding sequence is TGTGCCAGCAGCCAGGGGGAGGTTCAGCCCCAGCATTTT.

V is TRBV5-1 and J is TRBJ1-3; D call uncertain. V was clipped by 0 bases and J by 0 bases, with 7 bases between them. CDR1 SGHRS and CDR2 YFSETQ come from the germline V gene. The CDR3 length is 15 residues. The CDR3 nucleotides are TGCGCCAGCAGCTTGGAAGGCAGCTCTGGAAACACCATATATTTT. It yields the protein CASSLEGSSGNTIYF.